The rows below give T cell receptor beta chains drawn from one sample of a study of blood T cell repertoires in COVID-19. The data were produced by immunoSEQ multiplex PCR, yet TCRdb's version contains in-frame clones alone and is incomplete. In the table there are approximately 300,000 clones, under 90% of which are singletons. Sequencing used PBMCs or T cells enriched from blood (not recorded which). The receptors were sampled from a man aged 55 to 70 who had recovered from COVID-19. CDR3s include the opening cysteine and the closing phenylalanine or tryptophan. D genes are given only for firm matches. Size is omitted from some rows. Given values are once, few, many or a class for expanded clones.

cdr3_aa,cdr3_nt,v_call,d_call,clone_size,j_call
CASSQGMNQPQHF,TGTGCCAGTAGTCAGGGGATGAATCAGCCCCAGCATTTT,TRBV19,NA,NA,TRBJ1-5
CASRDRALNTEAFF,TGTGCCAGCAGAGACAGGGCCCTGAACACTGAAGCTTTCTTT,TRBV2,TRBD1,NA,TRBJ1-1
CASSSGWTGIYEQYF,TGTGCCAGCAGCTCAGGTTGGACAGGGATCTACGAGCAGTACTTC,TRBV11-3,TRBD1,NA,TRBJ2-7
CASSSDRVSEAFF,TGCGCCAGCAGCTCAGACAGGGTATCTGAAGCTTTCTTT,TRBV5-1,TRBD1,NA,TRBJ1-1
CASSHLTENTEAFF,TGTGCCAGCTCACACCTGACAGAGAACACTGAAGCTTTCTTT,TRBV18,NA,NA,TRBJ1-1
CASSSRVGEQFF,TGTGCCAGCAGCTCCAGGGTTGGTGAGCAGTTCTTC,TRBV9,NA,NA,TRBJ2-1
CASSLPQGFSQPQHF,TGTGCCAGCAGCCTTCCCCAGGGTTTTAGCCAGCCCCAGCATTTT,TRBV28,NA,NA,TRBJ1-5
CASSLRGNYNSPLHF,TGTGCCAGCAGCTTGAGAGGGAACTATAATTCACCCCTCCACTTT,TRBV5-4,NA,NA,TRBJ1-6
CASSAPGLENIQYF,TGTGCCAGCAGTGCCCCGGGACTAGAAAACATTCAGTACTTC,TRBV2,TRBD2,NA,TRBJ2-4
CASSLLVATGYTDTQYF,TGTGCCAGCAGCTTATTGGTCGCGACGGGATACACAGATACGCAGTATTTT,TRBV7-2,NA,NA,TRBJ2-3
CASSYSGPSGETQYF,TGTGCCAGCAGCTACTCCGGTCCCTCGGGGGAGACCCAGTACTTC,TRBV11-1,NA,NA,TRBJ2-5
CASSQAAGLADYTGELFF,TGTGCCAGCAGCCAAGCGGCGGGTCTAGCGGATTACACCGGGGAGCTGTTTTTT,TRBV3-1/TRBV3-2,TRBD2,NA,TRBJ2-2
CASSFQGGNTGELFF,TGCGCCAGCAGCTTCCAGGGGGGCAACACCGGGGAGCTGTTTTTT,TRBV5-1,NA,once,TRBJ2-2
CASSPPGQINEKLFF,TGTGCCAGCAGCCCACCGGGACAGATTAATGAAAAACTGTTTTTT,TRBV28,TRBD1,NA,TRBJ1-4
CASSLGGGGVQPQHF,TGTGCCAGCAGTTTAGGTGGGGGGGGCGTCCAGCCCCAGCATTTT,TRBV28,NA,once,TRBJ1-5
CASSLPRVGTQYF,TGTGCCAGCAGCTTGCCCAGGGTCGGTACGCAGTATTTT,TRBV5-4,NA,NA,TRBJ2-3
CASSVQGGEQYF,TGTGCCAGTAGTGTACAGGGTGGCGAGCAGTACTTC,TRBV19,NA,NA,TRBJ2-7
CASSRTRASGKETQYF,TGTGCCAGCAGTCGAACTCGGGCTAGCGGGAAAGAGACCCAGTACTTC,TRBV2,TRBD2,once,TRBJ2-5
CASSAKRSSGVTYNEQFF,TGTGCCAGCAGCGCCAAGAGGTCTAGCGGAGTTACCTACAATGAGCAGTTCTTC,TRBV11-2,TRBD2,NA,TRBJ2-1
CAISESGNNNEQFF,TGTGCCATCAGTGAGTCGGGCAATAACAATGAGCAGTTCTTC,TRBV10-3,NA,NA,TRBJ2-1
CASSLGLGGETQYF,TGTGCCAGCAGCTTAGGTCTTGGGGGGGAGACCCAGTACTTC,TRBV7-9,NA,once,TRBJ2-5
CASSPLRSTDTQYF,TGTGCCAGCTCACCTTTGCGGAGCACAGATACGCAGTATTTT,TRBV18,NA,NA,TRBJ2-3
CASSLATYPHEQYF,TGCGCCAGCAGCTTGGCTACGTACCCCCACGAGCAGTACTTC,TRBV5-1,NA,NA,TRBJ2-7
CASSIAGTHQGETQYF,TGTGCCAGTAGTATAGCTGGGACACATCAAGGGGAGACCCAGTACTTC,TRBV19,NA,NA,TRBJ2-5
CASTPPSSGANTGELFF,TGTGCCAGCACCCCGCCTAGCTCGGGTGCGAACACCGGGGAGCTGTTTTTT,TRBV7-2,NA,NA,TRBJ2-2
CASSFGTSLWDTQYF,TGTGCCAGCAGTTTCGGGACATCCCTCTGGGATACGCAGTATTTT,TRBV6-1,NA,NA,TRBJ2-3
CASSLGLAAQETQYF,TGTGCCAGCAGCCTGGGACTAGCGGCACAAGAGACCCAGTACTTC,TRBV5-4,TRBD2,NA,TRBJ2-5
CASSQNLQGPYEQYF,TGCGCCAGCAGCCAAAACCTACAGGGGCCCTACGAGCAGTACTTC,TRBV4-1,TRBD1,NA,TRBJ2-7
CASSKQGYSNSPLHF,TGTGCCAGCAGTAAACAGGGTTATAGTAATTCACCCCTCCACTTT,TRBV6-5,NA,NA,TRBJ1-6
CASSLSFRGAADTQYF,TGTGCCAGCAGCTTAAGTTTCAGGGGGGCAGCAGATACGCAGTATTTT,TRBV7-9,NA,NA,TRBJ2-3
CASNRGQGSYSNQPQHF,TGTGCCAGCAATCGGGGACAGGGGTCTTACAGCAATCAGCCCCAGCATTTT,TRBV21-1,NA,NA,TRBJ1-5
CASSVAERQRESAFF,TGTGCCAGCAGCGTAGCTGAGAGACAGCGAGAGTCAGCTTTCTTT,TRBV9,NA,NA,TRBJ1-1
CAWSVQGTSYEQYF,TGTGCCTGGAGTGTACAGGGGACCTCCTACGAGCAGTACTTC,TRBV30,TRBD1,NA,TRBJ2-7
CASSEGVSGGTGELFF,TGTGCCAGCAGTGAAGGGGTTAGCGGGGGCACCGGGGAGCTGTTTTTT,TRBV2,TRBD2,NA,TRBJ2-2
CASSQAWGGRNTEAFF,TGTGCCAGCAGCCAAGCCTGGGGGGGTAGGAACACTGAAGCTTTCTTT,TRBV4-2,NA,NA,TRBJ1-1
CASSVAGFNSPLHF,TGTGCCAGCAGCGTAGCAGGGTTCAATTCACCCCTCCACTTT,TRBV9,NA,NA,TRBJ1-6
CASSWGGNQPQHF,TGTGCCAGCAGTTGGGGCGGCAATCAGCCCCAGCATTTT,TRBV28,NA,NA,TRBJ1-5
CASSVALEVVNEQFF,TGTGCCAGCAGCGTAGCTTTAGAAGTGGTCAATGAGCAGTTCTTC,TRBV9,NA,NA,TRBJ2-1
CASRTEGALTPSPLHF,TGTGCCAGCAGGACCGAAGGGGCTCTAACCCCCTCACCCCTCCACTTT,TRBV7-8,NA,NA,TRBJ1-6
CASRKQSSPLHF,TGTGCCAGCAGGAAACAGAGTTCACCCCTCCACTTT,TRBV11-2,NA,once,TRBJ1-6
CASSPHPVPETQYF,TGTGCCAGCAGTCCCCACCCGGTCCCAGAGACCCAGTACTTC,TRBV28,NA,NA,TRBJ2-5
CASCETGTGGGDTQYF,TGTGCCAGTTGCGAGACGGGGACAGGGGGCGGAGATACGCAGTATTTT,TRBV19,TRBD1,NA,TRBJ2-3
CASSYSTGLGQPQHF,TGTGCCAGCAGTTACTCGACTGGACTCGGTCAGCCCCAGCATTTT,TRBV6-5,NA,NA,TRBJ1-5
CASTSPDWGVLSNQPQHF,TGTGCCAGTACCTCGCCAGATTGGGGGGTCCTAAGCAATCAGCCCCAGCATTTT,TRBV19,NA,NA,TRBJ1-5
CASNRDSNTDTQYF,TGTGCCAGCAACCGGGACAGCAACACAGATACGCAGTATTTT,TRBV6-5,TRBD1,once,TRBJ2-3
CASSGQGAEQYF,TGTGCCAGCAGCGGACAGGGGGCCGAGCAGTACTTC,TRBV3-1/TRBV3-2,TRBD1,NA,TRBJ2-7